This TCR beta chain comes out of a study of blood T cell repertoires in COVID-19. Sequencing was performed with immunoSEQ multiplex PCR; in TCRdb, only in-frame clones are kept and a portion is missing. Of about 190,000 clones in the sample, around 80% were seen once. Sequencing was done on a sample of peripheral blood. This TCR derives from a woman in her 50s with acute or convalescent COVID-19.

Written as DNA, the CDR3 is TGTGCCAGCAGCTCTTACAATGAGCAGTTCTTC. Its protein is CASSSYNEQFF. This rearrangement joins TRBV13 to TRBJ2-1; D gene unclear. CDR3 length: 11 residues. Germline V CDR1 and CDR2: PRHDT, FYEKMQ (reference sequence). The germline V and J ends were trimmed by 4 bases and 4 bases, with 2 bases remaining between them.